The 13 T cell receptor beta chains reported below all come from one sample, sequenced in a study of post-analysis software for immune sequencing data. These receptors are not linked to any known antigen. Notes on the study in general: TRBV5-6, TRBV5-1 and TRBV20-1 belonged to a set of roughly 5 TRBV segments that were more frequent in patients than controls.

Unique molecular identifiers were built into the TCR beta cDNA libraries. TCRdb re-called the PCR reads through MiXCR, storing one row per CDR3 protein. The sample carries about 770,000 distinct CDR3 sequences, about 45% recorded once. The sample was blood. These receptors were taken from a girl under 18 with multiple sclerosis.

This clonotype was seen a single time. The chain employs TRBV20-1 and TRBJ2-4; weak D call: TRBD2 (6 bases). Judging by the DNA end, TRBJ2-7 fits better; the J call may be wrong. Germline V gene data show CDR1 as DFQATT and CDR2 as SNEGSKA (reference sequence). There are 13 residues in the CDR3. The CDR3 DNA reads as TGCAGTGCGTCCGGGGGATGGCGTGGCGAGCAGTACTTC. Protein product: CSASGGWRGEQYF.

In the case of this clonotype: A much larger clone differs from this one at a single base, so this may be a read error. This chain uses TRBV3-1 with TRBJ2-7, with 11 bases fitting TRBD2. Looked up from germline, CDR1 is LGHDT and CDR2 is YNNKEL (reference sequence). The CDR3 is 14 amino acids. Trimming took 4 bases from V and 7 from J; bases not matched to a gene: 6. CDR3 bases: TGTGCCAGCAGCCCCTTAGCGGGAGGGAAAGAGCAGTACTTC. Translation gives CASSPLAGGKEQYF.

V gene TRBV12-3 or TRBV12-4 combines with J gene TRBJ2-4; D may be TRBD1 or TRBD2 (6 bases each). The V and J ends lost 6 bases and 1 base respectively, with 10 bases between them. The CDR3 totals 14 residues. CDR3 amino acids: CASSHGGAKNIQYF. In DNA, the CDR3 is TGTGCCAGCAGCCACGGGGGCGCCAAAAACATTCAGTACTTC.

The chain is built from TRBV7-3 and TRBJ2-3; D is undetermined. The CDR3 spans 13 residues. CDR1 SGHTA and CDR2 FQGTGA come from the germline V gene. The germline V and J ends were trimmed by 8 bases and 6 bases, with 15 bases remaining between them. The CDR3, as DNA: TGTGCCAGCGCCCGGAATCTTGGCGATACGCAGTATTTT. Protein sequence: CASARNLGDTQYF. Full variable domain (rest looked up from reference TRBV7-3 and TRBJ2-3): GAGVSQTPSNKVTEKGKYVELRCDPISGHTALYWYRQSLGQGPEFLIYFQGTGAADDSGLPNDRFFAVRPEGSVSTLKIQRTERGDSAVYLCASARNLGDTQYFGPGTRLTVL.

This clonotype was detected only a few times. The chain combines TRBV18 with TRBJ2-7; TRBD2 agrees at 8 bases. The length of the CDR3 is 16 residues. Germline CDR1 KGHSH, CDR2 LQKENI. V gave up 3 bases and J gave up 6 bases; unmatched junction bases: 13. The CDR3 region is CASSPSGGTGSREQYF. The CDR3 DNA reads TGTGCCAGCTCACCCAGCGGGGGAACAGGGAGTCGCGAGCAGTACTTC.

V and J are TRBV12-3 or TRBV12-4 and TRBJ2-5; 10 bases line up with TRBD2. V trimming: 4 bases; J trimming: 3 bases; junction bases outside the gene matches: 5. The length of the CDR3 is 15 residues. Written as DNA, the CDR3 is TGTGCCAGCAGTTCGACTAGCGGGTACAAAGAGACCCAGTACTTC. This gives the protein CASSSTSGYKETQYF.

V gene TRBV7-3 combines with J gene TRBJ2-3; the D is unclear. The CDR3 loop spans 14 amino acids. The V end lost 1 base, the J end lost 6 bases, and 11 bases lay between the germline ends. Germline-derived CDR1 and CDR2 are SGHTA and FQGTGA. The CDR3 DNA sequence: TGTGCCAGCAGCTTAAAACCTGGCAGGGATACGCAGTATTTT. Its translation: CASSLKPGRDTQYF.

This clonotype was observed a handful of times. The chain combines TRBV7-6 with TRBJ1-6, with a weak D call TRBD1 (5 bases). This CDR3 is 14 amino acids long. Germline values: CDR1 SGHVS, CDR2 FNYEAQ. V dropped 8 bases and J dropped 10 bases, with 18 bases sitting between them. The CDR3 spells CASSRGQTNSPLHF. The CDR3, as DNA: TGTGCCAGCTCCCGGGGCCAGACCAACTCACCCCTCCACTTT.

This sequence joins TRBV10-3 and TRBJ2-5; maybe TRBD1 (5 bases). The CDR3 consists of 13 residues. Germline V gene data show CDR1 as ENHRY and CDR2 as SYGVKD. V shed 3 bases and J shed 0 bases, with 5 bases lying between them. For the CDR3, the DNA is TGTGCCATCAGTGACAGGGACCAAGAGACCCAGTACTTC. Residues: CAISDRDQETQYF.

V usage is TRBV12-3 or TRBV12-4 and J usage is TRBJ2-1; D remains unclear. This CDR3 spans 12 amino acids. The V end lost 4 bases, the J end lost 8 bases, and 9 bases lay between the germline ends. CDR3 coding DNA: TGTGCCAGCAGTTGGGTGCAGGATGAGCAGTTCTTC. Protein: CASSWVQDEQFF.

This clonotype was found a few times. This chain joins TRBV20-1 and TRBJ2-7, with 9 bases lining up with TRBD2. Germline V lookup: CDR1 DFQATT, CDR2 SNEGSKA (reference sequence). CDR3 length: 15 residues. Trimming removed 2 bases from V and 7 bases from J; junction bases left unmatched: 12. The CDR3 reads CSARRLAGFYNEQYF. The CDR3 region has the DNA TGCAGTGCTAGAAGGCTAGCGGGGTTTTACAATGAGCAGTACTTC.

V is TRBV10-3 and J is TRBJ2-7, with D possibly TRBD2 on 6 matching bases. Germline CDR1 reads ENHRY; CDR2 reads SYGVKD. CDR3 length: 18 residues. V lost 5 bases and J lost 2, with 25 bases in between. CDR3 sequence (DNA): TGTGCCATCAGTCCCCAGGGAGCGGGTGAGATCCACCCCTACGAGCAGTACTTC. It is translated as CAISPQGAGEIHPYEQYF.

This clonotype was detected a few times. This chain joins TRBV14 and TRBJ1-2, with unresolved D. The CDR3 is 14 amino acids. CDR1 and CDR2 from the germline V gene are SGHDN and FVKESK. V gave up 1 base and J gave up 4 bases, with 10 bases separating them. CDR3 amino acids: CASSQGGGFYGYTF. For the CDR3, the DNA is TGTGCCAGCAGCCAAGGTGGAGGATTCTATGGCTACACCTTC.